Each of the 29 T cell receptor beta chains below was sequenced from the same sample in a study of cytotoxic CD8 clonotypes in ibrutinib-treated CLL. The table came from immunoSEQ multiplex PCR; TCRdb's copy has only in-frame clones and leaves some out. The data contain about 160,000 clones, 81% of them singletons. This specimen was PBMCs, taken after 12 months of ibrutinib treatment. The receptors come from a human donor with chronic lymphocytic leukemia.

This chain links TRBV9 with TRBJ2-5, with TRBD2 identical over 7 bases. The CDR3 consists of 18 residues. CDR1 and CDR2 from the germline V gene are SGDLS and YYNGEE. V dropped 4 bases and J dropped 6; count of bases not matched to a gene: 21. The CDR3 region has the DNA TGTGCCAGCAGCCCTTCTAGAGGACTAGGGTTGGAACGGAAGACCCAGTACTTC. Translation: CASSPSRGLGLERKTQYF. The full variable domain, completed using reference TRBV9 and TRBJ2-5, is DSGVTQTPKHLITATGQRVTLRCSPRSGDLSVYWYQQSLDQGLQFLIQYYNGEERAKGNILERFSAQQFPDLHSELNLSSLELGDSALYFCASSPSRGLGLERKTQYFGPGTRLLVL.

V gene TRBV6-5 combines with J gene TRBJ1-2; D gene unclear. The CDR3 has 13 residues. Trimming pared 2 bases from V and 4 bases from J, leaving 8 bases between. Germline V gene sequence: CDR1 MNHEY, CDR2 SVGAGI. The CDR3 sequence is CASSYQELYGYTF. CDR3 DNA: TGTGCCAGCAGTTACCAGGAACTCTATGGCTACACCTTC.

The chain links TRBV6-1 to TRBJ1-1; no firm D call. The CDR3 has 13 amino acids. V lost 2 bases and J 9 bases, leaving 13 bases between the germline ends. The V gene's germline CDR1 is MNHNS and CDR2 SASEGT. In DNA form, the CDR3 reads TGTGCCAGCAGTGAACCGGGCGACTTTAAAGCTTTCTTT. Its translation: CASSEPGDFKAFF.

This rearrangement joins TRBV4-1 to TRBJ1-1, with D unclear. The germline V gene encodes CDR1 MGHRA and CDR2 YSYEKL. The V end was cut by 1 base, the J end by 10 bases, with 13 bases between. The CDR3 length is 13 residues. The CDR3 coding sequence is TGCGCCAGCAGCCAAGCCCCGGGCGGGTCAGCTTTCTTT. Protein: CASSQAPGGSAFF.

This clone occurred once. The J gene is TRBJ1-5, the V gene TRBV10-3, with D perhaps matching TRBD1 (6 bases). The length of the CDR3 is 15 residues. Trimming stripped 3 bases from V and 3 bases from J, with 12 bases between. Per germline, CDR1 ENHRY and CDR2 SYGVKD. CDR3 region: CAISEQGVNNQPQHF. CDR3 coding DNA: TGTGCCATCAGTGAACAGGGTGTTAACAATCAGCCCCAGCATTTT.

This clone came up a few times. V gene TRBV6-5 combines with J gene TRBJ1-2, with a weak D call TRBD1 (6 bases). Germline V gene lookup returns CDR1 MNHEY and CDR2 SVGAGI. V was cut by 6 bases and J by 8 bases, with 13 bases left in between. This CDR3 has 12 amino acids. Here the CDR3 reads CASRPRGKGYTF. In DNA form, the CDR3 reads TGTGCCAGCAGACCTAGGGGGAAAGGCTACACCTTC.

The chain's CDR3 is CASSPTGGNYNEQFF. CDR3 in DNA: TGTGCCAGCAGCCCCACGGGGGGAAACTACAATGAGCAGTTCTTC. The genes are TRBV7-2 and TRBJ2-1; TRBD2 aligns across 7 bases. The CDR3 totals 15 residues. In germline, CDR1 is SGHTA, CDR2 FQGNSA. The V and J ends lost 5 bases and 3 bases, in that order; junction bases with no gene match: 7.

This rearrangement joins TRBV7-9 to TRBJ2-1; D may be TRBD1 (5 bases). V gave up 3 bases and J gave up 6 bases, with 18 bases separating them. The germline V gene encodes CDR1 SEHNR and CDR2 FQNEAQ (reference sequence). CDR3 length: 16 amino acids. The CDR3 coding sequence is TGTGCCAGCAGCTTCACCTACCGAGACAGTGGCAATGAGCAGTTCTTC. It yields the protein CASSFTYRDSGNEQFF.

The chain joins TRBV18 to TRBJ2-1, with 9 nucleotides matching TRBD2. CDR1 is KGHSH and CDR2 is LQKENI in the germline V gene. The CDR3 has 12 residues. V trimming: 5 bases; J trimming: 13 bases; junction bases outside the gene matches: 6. Here the CDR3 reads CASSKVSGSQFF. CDR3 coding DNA: TGTGCCAGCTCAAAGGTTAGCGGGAGCCAGTTCTTC.

This sequence joins TRBV6-5 and TRBJ2-5; 9 positions match TRBD2. The CDR3 sequence is 13 residues long. Losses at the gene ends were 4 bases for V and 14 bases for J; bases not matched to a gene: 11. Per the germline V gene, CDR1 is MNHEY and CDR2 is SVGAGI. CDR3 bases: TGTGCCAGCAGTTCGGGCGGGGGGGCTAATCAATACTTC. This sequence encodes CASSSGGGANQYF.

The J gene is TRBJ1-4, the V gene TRBV28; tentative D call: TRBD1 (5 bases). The germline CDR1 and CDR2 sequences are MDHEN and SYDVKM. This CDR3 has 15 residues. With 5 bases removed from V and 7 bases from J, the gap between germline ends came to 17 bases. CDR3: CASSTPGARGEKLFF. The CDR3, as DNA: TGTGCCAGCAGTACCCCCGGGGCGCGGGGTGAAAAACTGTTTTTT. The full variable domain, its missing parts supplied by reference TRBV28 and TRBJ1-4, is DVKVTQSSRYLVKRTGEKVFLECVQDMDHENMFWYRQDPGLGLRLIYFSYDVKMKEKGDIPEGYSVSREKKERFSLILESASTNQTSMYLCASSTPGARGEKLFFGSGTQLSVL.

The genes are TRBV29-1 and TRBJ1-2, with 9 bases lining up with TRBD1. With V trimmed by 7 bases and J by 0 bases, 12 bases remained unmatched. Germline V lookup: CDR1 SQVTM, CDR2 ANQGSEA. This CDR3 comprises 16 residues. CDR3 region: CSAGKGQGGTNYGYTF. The CDR3 bases are TGCAGCGCTGGGAAGGGACAGGGTGGGACTAACTATGGCTACACCTTC.

This chain links TRBV18 with TRBJ1-4; D unresolved. The germline gives CDR1 KGHSH, CDR2 LQKENI. V was cut by 4 bases and J by 4 bases, with 13 bases left in between. The CDR3 has 15 amino acids. The chain's CDR3 is CASSRGFNLNEKLFF. The DNA of the CDR3 is TGTGCCAGCTCACGAGGTTTTAACCTTAATGAAAAACTGTTTTTT.

V is TRBV5-6 and J is TRBJ2-3, with 8 bases that match TRBD1. This CDR3 spans 16 amino acids. Germline assignment: CDR1 SGHDT and CDR2 YYEEEE. V lost 3 bases and J lost 1; bases outside the gene matches: 7. CDR3 loop: CASSYDRGPRTDTQYF. The CDR3 DNA reads TGTGCCAGCAGCTATGACAGGGGCCCTCGCACAGATACGCAGTATTTT.

This chain links TRBV27 with TRBJ1-2, with D hard to call. The V end lost 2 bases, the J end lost 8 bases, and 15 bases lay between the germline ends. Per the germline V gene, CDR1 is MNHEY and CDR2 is SMNVEV (reference sequence). This CDR3 is built from 14 residues. CDR3 nucleotides: TGTGCCAGCAGTTTAGACTCTCCCCTGGGGGGCTACACCTTC. The encoded protein is CASSLDSPLGGYTF.

This clone was found a few times. As DNA, the CDR3 is TGCGCCAGCAGCCTTTCGGCTGCGGCAGGGCCGGGTAATGAGCAGTTCTTC. Its translation is CASSLSAAAGPGNEQFF. The chain carries TRBV4-1 and TRBJ2-1, with a possible D match to TRBD1 (5 bases). Germline CDR1 and CDR2: MGHRA and YSYEKL. Deletions cut 4 bases from V and 7 bases from J, with 23 bases between. CDR3 length: 17 amino acids.

The chain joins TRBV28 to TRBJ1-3, with a tentative D call TRBD1 (6 bases). This CDR3 is built from 13 residues. Germline CDR1 is MDHEN and CDR2 is SYDVKM. Trimming stripped 5 bases from V and 5 bases from J, with 10 bases between. CDR3 bases: TGTGCCAGCAGTCCGGGGGCTCGAAACACCATATATTTT. Its protein is CASSPGARNTIYF.

For the CDR3, the DNA is TGTGCCAGCAGTGAAAGGAAACAGGGGGCGCCTCATTTT. Translated: CASSERKQGAPHF. The gene calls are TRBV6-1 and TRBJ1-5, with 9 bases that match TRBD1. CDR1 and CDR2 (germline): MNHNS, SASEGT. There are 13 residues in the CDR3. V lost 2 bases and J lost 16; bases outside the gene matches: 9.

This clone appeared once. The chain couples TRBV6-5 to TRBJ2-3; no definite D call. V lost 3 bases and J lost 8, with 6 bases in between. This CDR3 contains 11 residues. CDR1 is MNHEY and CDR2 is SVGAGI in the germline V gene. CDR3 sequence: CASSYSGTQYF. The CDR3 region has the DNA TGTGCCAGCAGTTATTCCGGTACGCAGTATTTT.

This chain uses TRBV18 with TRBJ1-5; TRBD1 might be the D (5 bases). V was trimmed by 1 base and J by 6 bases, leaving 19 bases between them. CDR1 and CDR2 (germline): KGHSH, LQKENI. The CDR3 totals 17 residues. CDR3 protein: CASSPLQAGSGAQPQHF. In DNA, the CDR3 is TGTGCCAGCTCACCACTGCAAGCCGGGTCTGGGGCTCAGCCCCAGCATTTT. Combining the CDR3 with reference TRBV18 and TRBJ1-5 gives the whole variable domain NAGVMQNPRHLVRRRGQEARLRCSPMKGHSHVYWYRQLPEEGLKFMVYLQKENIIDESGMPKERFSAEFPKEGPSILRIQQVVRGDSAAYFCASSPLQAGSGAQPQHFGDGTRLSIL.

The CDR3 loop reads CASSPGWEETQYF. CDR3 DNA sequence: TGTGCCAGCTCCCCTGGTTGGGAAGAGACCCAGTACTTC. This chain joins TRBV18 and TRBJ2-5, with D unclear. Germline CDR1 is KGHSH and CDR2 is LQKENI. Trimming shortened V by 6 bases and J by 3 bases, and 11 bases separated the two germline ends. This CDR3 has 13 residues.

In this sample, this clone turned up a few times. This chain uses TRBV14 with TRBJ1-6; TRBD1 is a possible D gene (6 bases). Germline V CDR1 and CDR2: SGHDN, FVKESK. CDR3 length: 13 residues. Trimming shortened V by 8 bases and J by 7 bases, and 12 bases separated the two germline ends. The CDR3 DNA sequence: TGTGCCAGCTCCCAGGGGTACAATTCACCCCTCCACTTT. Residues: CASSQGYNSPLHF.

This chain connects TRBV13 to TRBJ2-7; D call uncertain. Trimming cost V 4 bases and J 5 bases, with 27 bases left between them. Germline CDR1 and CDR2: PRHDT and FYEKMQ (reference sequence). This CDR3 has 18 amino acids. CDR3 sequence: CASSSPPTDGYRVHEQYF. As DNA, the CDR3 is TGTGCCAGCAGCTCCCCGCCCACGGACGGATATAGAGTCCACGAGCAGTACTTC.

The rearrangement joins TRBV28 to TRBJ2-7, with a tentative D call TRBD2 (6 bases). This CDR3 has 14 residues. CDR1 is MDHEN, CDR2 SYDVKM, per germline. V dropped 5 bases and J dropped 5 bases, with 16 bases sitting between them. The CDR3 is CASSLNSGGNEQYF. CDR3 DNA sequence: TGTGCCAGCAGTCTAAACTCCGGGGGTAACGAGCAGTACTTC.

This clone showed up just once. The chain combines TRBV2 with TRBJ1-4; 9 bases line up with TRBD1. From germline, CDR1 is SNHLY and CDR2 FYNNEI. This CDR3 is 15 amino acids long. Germline trimming cut 6 bases from V and 3 bases from J; bases unmatched to any gene: 5. CDR3 coding DNA: TGTGCCAGCAGCTTGACAGGGGGAGCTAATGAAAAACTGTTTTTT. Translated, it gives CASSLTGGANEKLFF.

The V and J genes are TRBV5-6 and TRBJ1-3; no clear D gene. This CDR3 has 15 residues. V lost 1 base and J lost 0, with 8 bases in between. From germline, CDR1 is SGHDT and CDR2 YYEEEE. The CDR3 sequence is CASSLNTLSGNTIYF. CDR3 DNA: TGTGCCAGCAGCTTGAACACGCTCTCTGGAAACACCATATATTTT. Full variable domain (remainder filled in from reference TRBV5-6 and TRBJ1-3): DAGVTQSPTHLIKTRGQQVTLRCSPKSGHDTVSWYQQALGQGPQFIFQYYEEEERQRGNFPDRFSGHQFPNYSSELNVNALLLGDSALYLCASSLNTLSGNTIYFGEGSWLTVV.

The chain couples TRBV18 to TRBJ1-2, with D possibly being TRBD1 (5 bases). There are 13 residues in the CDR3. V was shortened by 3 bases and J by 4 bases, with 9 bases between the two germline ends. Germline assignment: CDR1 KGHSH and CDR2 LQKENI. This CDR3 reads CASSPDGTYGYTF. For the CDR3, the DNA is TGTGCCAGCTCACCGGACGGGACCTATGGCTACACCTTC.

The gene calls are TRBV28 and TRBJ1-5; unclear D gene. V dropped 3 bases and J dropped 9 bases, with 9 bases sitting between them. CDR3 length equals 12 residues. From germline, CDR1 is MDHEN and CDR2 SYDVKM. CDR3 nucleotides: TGTGCCAGCAGTTTCTCGCCGTCGCCCCAGCATTTT. It codes for CASSFSPSPQHF.

The chain joins TRBV21-1 to TRBJ1-3; the table gives TRBD1 as D, unverified against the DNA. TRBV21-1 is marked as a pseudogene. CDR3 length: 17 amino acids. CDR3 sequence: CASSKNLTGFSGNTIYF. Written as DNA, the CDR3 is TGTGCCAGCAGCAAAAACCTGACAGGGTTCTCTGGAAACACCATATATTTT.